The entry that follows covers one TCR beta chain sequence. These data come from a study of blood T cell repertoires in COVID-19. Study as a whole: The United States, Italy and Spain were the sources of the acute and convalescent COVID-19 samples. From T cells, B-cell-depleted T cells, or PBMCs came the material, which was cDNA or gDNA.

Study processing details: The authors estimated nucleated cell counts from reference gene primer amplification. The table came from immunoSEQ multiplex PCR; TCRdb's copy has only in-frame clones and leaves some out. For V, J and clone size, that table is used; D and trimming come from the DNA. The sample shows tens of thousands of clones, approximately 79% of them seen only once. The specimen sequenced was peripheral blood. This TCR derives from a human donor in a cohort sampled during active COVID-19.

CDR3 in amino acids: CASSPQAANSSPLHF. In nucleotides, the CDR3 is TGTGCCAGCTCACCACAGGCAGCGAATAGTTCACCCCTCCACTTT. This chain connects TRBV18 to TRBJ1-6, with D unresolved. The germline CDR1 and CDR2 sequences are KGHSH and LQKENI. The V gene lost 1 base and the J gene lost 9 bases, with 13 bases spanning the gap. CDR3 size: 15 residues.